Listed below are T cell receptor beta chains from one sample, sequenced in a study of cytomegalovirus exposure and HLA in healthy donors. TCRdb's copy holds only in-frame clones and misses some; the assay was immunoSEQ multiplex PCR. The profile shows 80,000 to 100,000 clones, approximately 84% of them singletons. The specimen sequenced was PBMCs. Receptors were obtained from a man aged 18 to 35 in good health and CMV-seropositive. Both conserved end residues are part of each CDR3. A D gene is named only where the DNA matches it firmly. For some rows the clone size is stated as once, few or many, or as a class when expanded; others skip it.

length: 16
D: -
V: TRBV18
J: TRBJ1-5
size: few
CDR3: CASSPPGGYSNQPQHF
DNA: TGTGCCAGCTCACCACCGGGGGGATATAGCAATCAGCCCCAGCATTTT

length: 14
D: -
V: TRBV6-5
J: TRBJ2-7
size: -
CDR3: CASSQSLQRYEQYF
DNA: TGTGCCAGCAGTCAGTCCCTGCAGCGGTACGAGCAGTACTTC

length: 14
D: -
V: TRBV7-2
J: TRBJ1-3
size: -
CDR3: CASSLQRDRNTIYF
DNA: TGTGCCAGCAGCTTACAAAGAGACAGGAACACCATATATTTT

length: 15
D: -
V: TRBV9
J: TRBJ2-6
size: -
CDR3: CASSVGGTGANVLTF
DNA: TGTGCCAGCAGCGTAGGAGGGACTGGGGCCAACGTCCTGACTTTC

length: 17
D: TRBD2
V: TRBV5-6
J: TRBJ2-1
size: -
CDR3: CASSLARGSGGYNEQFF
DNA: TGTGCCAGCAGCTTGGCCCGTGGTAGCGGGGGATACAATGAGCAGTTCTTC

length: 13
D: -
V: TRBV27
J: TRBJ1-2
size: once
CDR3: CASSLRISYGYTF
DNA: TGTGCCAGCAGTTTGAGGATTAGCTATGGCTACACCTTC

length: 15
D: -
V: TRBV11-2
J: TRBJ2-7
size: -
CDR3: CASSRTSWSSYEQYF
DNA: TGTGCCAGCAGCCGTACTAGCTGGAGCTCCTACGAGCAGTACTTC

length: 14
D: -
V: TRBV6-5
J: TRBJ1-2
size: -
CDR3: CASRSRGSDYGYTF
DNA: TGTGCCAGCAGAAGTCGGGGGTCTGACTATGGCTACACCTTC

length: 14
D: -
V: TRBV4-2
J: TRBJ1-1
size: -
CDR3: CASSQDAGDTEAFF
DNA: TGTGCCAGCAGCCAAGACGCGGGGGACACTGAAGCTTTCTTT

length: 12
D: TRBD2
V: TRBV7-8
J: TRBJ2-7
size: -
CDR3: CASSLVAGTQYF
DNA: TGTGCCAGCAGCTTAGTAGCGGGGACGCAGTACTTC

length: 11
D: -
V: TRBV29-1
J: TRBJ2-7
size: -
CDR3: CSVQRDYEQYF
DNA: TGCAGCGTTCAACGGGACTACGAGCAGTACTTC

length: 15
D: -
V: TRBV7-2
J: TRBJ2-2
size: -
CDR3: CASSSRGANTGELFF
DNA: TGTGCCAGCAGCTCCCGGGGAGCGAACACCGGGGAGCTGTTTTTT

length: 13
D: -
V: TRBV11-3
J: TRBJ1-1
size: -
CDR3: CASSREPGTEAFF
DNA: TGTGCCAGCAGCCGAGAGCCCGGCACTGAAGCTTTCTTT

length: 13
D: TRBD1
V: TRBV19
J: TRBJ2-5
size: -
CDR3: CASSMDRGETQYF
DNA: TGTGCCAGTAGTATGGACAGGGGGGAGACCCAGTACTTC

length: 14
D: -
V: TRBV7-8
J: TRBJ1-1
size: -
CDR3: CASSLAVGRNEAFF
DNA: TGTGCCAGCAGCTTAGCAGTAGGCAGGAATGAAGCTTTCTTT

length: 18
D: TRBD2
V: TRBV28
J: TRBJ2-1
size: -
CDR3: CASSPQLAGGPGDNEQFF
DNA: TGTGCCAGCAGTCCACAACTAGCGGGAGGGCCCGGGGACAATGAGCAGTTCTTC

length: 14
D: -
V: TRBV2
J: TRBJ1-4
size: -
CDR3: CASCYGAAGEKLFF
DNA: TGTGCCAGCTGTTACGGGGCCGCGGGGGAAAAACTGTTTTTT

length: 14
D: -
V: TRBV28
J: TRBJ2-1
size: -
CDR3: CASSPDRREDEQFF
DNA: TGTGCCAGCAGTCCGGACAGACGAGAGGATGAGCAGTTCTTC

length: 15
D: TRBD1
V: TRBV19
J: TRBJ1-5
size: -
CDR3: CASSPGTGGNQPQHF
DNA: TGTGCCAGTAGCCCCGGGACAGGGGGAAATCAGCCCCAGCATTTT

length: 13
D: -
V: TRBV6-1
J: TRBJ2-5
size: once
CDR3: CASTELAGETQYF
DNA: TGTGCCAGCACCGAACTAGCAGGAGAGACCCAGTACTTC

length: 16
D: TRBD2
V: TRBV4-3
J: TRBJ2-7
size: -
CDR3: CASSRAGGVSTYEQYF
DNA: TGCGCCAGCAGCAGGGCGGGGGGGGTTAGTACCTACGAGCAGTACTTC

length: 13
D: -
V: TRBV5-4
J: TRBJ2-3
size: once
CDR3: CASSPQSSDTQYF
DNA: TGTGCCAGCAGCCCCCAGTCCTCCGATACGCAGTATTTT

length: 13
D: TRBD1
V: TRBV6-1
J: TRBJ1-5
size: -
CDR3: CASAARGDQPQHF
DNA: TGTGCCAGCGCCGCCAGGGGGGATCAGCCCCAGCATTTT

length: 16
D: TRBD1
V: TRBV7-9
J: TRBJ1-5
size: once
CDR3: CASSPGQGASNQPQHF
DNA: TGTGCCAGCAGCCCGGGACAGGGGGCGAGCAATCAGCCCCAGCATTTT

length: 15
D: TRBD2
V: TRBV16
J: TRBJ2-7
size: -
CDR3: CASSHGTSGSYEQYF
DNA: TGTGCCAGCAGCCACGGGACTAGCGGATCCTACGAGCAGTACTTC

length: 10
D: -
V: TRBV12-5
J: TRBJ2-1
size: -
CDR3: CASGRQEQFF
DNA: TGTGCTAGTGGTCGACAAGAGCAGTTCTTC

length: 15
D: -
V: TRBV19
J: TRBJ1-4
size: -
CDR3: CASSPGTPTNEKLFF
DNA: TGTGCCAGTAGTCCCGGGACACCAACTAATGAAAAACTGTTTTTT

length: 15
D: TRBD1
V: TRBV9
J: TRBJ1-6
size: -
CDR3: CASTKTGGAGSPLHF
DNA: TGTGCCAGCACGAAGACAGGGGGCGCGGGTTCACCCCTCCACTTT

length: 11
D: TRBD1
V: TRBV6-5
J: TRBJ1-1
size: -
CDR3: CASSPGTGPVF
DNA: TGTGCCAGCAGCCCCGGGACAGGGCCAGTTTTT

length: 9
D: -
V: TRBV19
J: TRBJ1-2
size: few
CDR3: CARRGGYTF
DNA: TGTGCCCGGCGGGGGGGCTACACCTTC

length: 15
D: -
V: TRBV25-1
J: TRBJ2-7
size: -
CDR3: CASSDRRANSYEQYF
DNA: TGTGCCAGCAGTGATCGGCGGGCCAACTCCTACGAGCAGTACTTC

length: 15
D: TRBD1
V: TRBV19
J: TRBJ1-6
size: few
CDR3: CASSATGETRSPLHF
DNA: TGTGCCAGTAGCGCGACAGGGGAAACTCGTTCACCCCTCCACTTT

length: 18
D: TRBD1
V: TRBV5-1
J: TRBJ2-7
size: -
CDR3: CASSLVIAGTGSSYEQYF
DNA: TGCGCCAGCAGCTTGGTCATCGCGGGGACAGGGAGCTCCTACGAGCAGTACTTC

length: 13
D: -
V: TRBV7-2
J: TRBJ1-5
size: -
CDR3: CASSPTEGQPQHF
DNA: TGTGCCAGCAGCCCCACTGAGGGTCAGCCCCAGCATTTT

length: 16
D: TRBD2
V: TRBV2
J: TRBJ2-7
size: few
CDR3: CASRDGTSAKPYEQYF
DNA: TGTGCCAGCAGGGACGGGACTAGCGCGAAACCCTACGAGCAGTACTTC

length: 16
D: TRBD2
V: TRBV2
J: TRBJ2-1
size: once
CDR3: CASRTRAGEFNYEQFF
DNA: TGTGCCAGCCGGACGAGAGCGGGGGAGTTTAACTATGAGCAGTTCTTC

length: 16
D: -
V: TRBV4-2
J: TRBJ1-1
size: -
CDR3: CASSQDRRAMNTEAFF
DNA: TGTGCCAGCAGCCAAGATAGGAGGGCCATGAACACTGAAGCTTTCTTT

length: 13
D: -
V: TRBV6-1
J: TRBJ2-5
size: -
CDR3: CASSATVQETQYF
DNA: TGTGCCAGCAGTGCGACAGTTCAAGAGACCCAGTACTTC

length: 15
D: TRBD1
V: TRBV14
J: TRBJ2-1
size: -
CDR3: CASSPLGGLYNEQFF
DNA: TGTGCCAGCAGCCCTCTAGGGGGCCTCTACAATGAGCAGTTCTTC

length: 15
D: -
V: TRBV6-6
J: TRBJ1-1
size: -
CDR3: CASSPRTGYHTEAFF
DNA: TGTGCCAGCAGTCCCCGCACAGGGTACCACACTGAAGCTTTCTTT

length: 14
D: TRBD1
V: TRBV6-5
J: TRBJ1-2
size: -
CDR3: CASSYGQGNYGYTF
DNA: TGTGCCAGCAGTTATGGACAGGGCAACTATGGCTACACCTTC